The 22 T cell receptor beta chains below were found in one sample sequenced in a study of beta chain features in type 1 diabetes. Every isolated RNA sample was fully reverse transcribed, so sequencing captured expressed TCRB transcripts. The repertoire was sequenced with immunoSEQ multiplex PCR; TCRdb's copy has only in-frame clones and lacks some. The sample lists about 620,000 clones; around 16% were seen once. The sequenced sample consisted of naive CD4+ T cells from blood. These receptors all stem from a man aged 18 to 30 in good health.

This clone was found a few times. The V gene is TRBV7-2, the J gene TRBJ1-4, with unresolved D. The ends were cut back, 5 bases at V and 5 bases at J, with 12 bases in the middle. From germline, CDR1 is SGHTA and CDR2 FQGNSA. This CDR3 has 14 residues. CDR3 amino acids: CASSRAGLNEKLFF. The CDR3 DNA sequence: TGTGCCAGCAGCCGGGCGGGCTTAAATGAAAAACTGTTTTTT.

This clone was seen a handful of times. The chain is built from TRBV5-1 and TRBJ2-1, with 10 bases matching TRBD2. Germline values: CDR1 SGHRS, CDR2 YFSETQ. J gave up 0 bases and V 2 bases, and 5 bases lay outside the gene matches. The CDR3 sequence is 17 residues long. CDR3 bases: TGCGCCAGCAGCTTCTCGCCTAGCGGGAGCTCCTACAATGAGCAGTTCTTC. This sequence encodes CASSFSPSGSSYNEQFF.

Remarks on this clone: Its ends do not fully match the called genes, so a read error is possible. The CDR3 DNA is TGCGCCAGCAGCCAGCTCGGGACTCGCTCCTACGAGCAGTACTTC. Translated, it gives CASSQLGTRSYEQYF. The chain recombines TRBV5-4 with TRBJ2-7; D might be TRBD2 (6 bases). The CDR3 extends over 15 amino acids. Germline lookup yields CDR1 SGHNT and CDR2 YYREEE (reference sequence).

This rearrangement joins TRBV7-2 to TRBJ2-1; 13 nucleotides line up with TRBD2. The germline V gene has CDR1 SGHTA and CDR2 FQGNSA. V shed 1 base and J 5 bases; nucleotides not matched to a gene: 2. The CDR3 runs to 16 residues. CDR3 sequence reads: CASSLGTSGGNNEQFF. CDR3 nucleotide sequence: TGTGCCAGCAGCTTAGGGACTAGCGGGGGAAACAATGAGCAGTTCTTC.

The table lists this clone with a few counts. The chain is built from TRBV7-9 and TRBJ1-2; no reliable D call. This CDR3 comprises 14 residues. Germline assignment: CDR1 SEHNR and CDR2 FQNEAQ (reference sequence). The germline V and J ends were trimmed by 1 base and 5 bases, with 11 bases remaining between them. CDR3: CASSLDGQPYGYTF. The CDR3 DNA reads TGTGCCAGCAGCTTAGACGGCCAGCCGTATGGCTACACCTTC.

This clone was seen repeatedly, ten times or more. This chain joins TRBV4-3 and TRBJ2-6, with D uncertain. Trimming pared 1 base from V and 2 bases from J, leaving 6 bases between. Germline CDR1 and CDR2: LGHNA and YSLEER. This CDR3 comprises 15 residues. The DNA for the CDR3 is TGCGCCAGCAGCCAAGCAGTCGCTGGGGCCAACGTCCTGACTTTC. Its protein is CASSQAVAGANVLTF.

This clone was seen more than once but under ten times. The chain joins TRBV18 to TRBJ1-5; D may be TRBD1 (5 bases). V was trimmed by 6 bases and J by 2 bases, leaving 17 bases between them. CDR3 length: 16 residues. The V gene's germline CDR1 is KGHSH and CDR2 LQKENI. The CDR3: CASSPGLRTGNQPQHF. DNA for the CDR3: TGTGCCAGCTCCCCGGGACTGCGAACGGGCAATCAGCCCCAGCATTTT.

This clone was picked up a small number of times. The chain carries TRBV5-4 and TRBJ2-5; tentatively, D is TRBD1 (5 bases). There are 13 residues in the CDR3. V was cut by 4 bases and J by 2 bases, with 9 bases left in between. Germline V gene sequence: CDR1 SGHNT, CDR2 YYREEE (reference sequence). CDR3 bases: TGTGCCAGCAGCCCCAGGGTACAAGAGACCCAGTACTTC. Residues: CASSPRVQETQYF.

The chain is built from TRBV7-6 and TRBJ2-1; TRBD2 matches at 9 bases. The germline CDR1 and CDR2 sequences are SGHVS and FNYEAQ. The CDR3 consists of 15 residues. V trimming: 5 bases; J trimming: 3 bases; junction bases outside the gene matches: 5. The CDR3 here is CASSVLSGSYNEQFF. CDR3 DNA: TGTGCCAGCAGCGTCCTTAGCGGGAGCTACAATGAGCAGTTCTTC.

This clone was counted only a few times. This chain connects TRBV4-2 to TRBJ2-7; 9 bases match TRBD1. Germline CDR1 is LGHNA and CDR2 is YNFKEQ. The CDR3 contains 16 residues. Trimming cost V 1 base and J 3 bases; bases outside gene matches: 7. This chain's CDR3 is CASSQGGTGTFYEQYF. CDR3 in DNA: TGTGCCAGCAGCCAAGGTGGGACAGGGACCTTCTACGAGCAGTACTTC.

The CDR3 sequence: CASSQAGTGPEKLFF. CDR3 nucleotide sequence: TGCGCCAGCAGCCAAGCCGGGACAGGACCTGAAAAACTGTTTTTT. This chain links TRBV4-3 with TRBJ1-4; 8 bases match TRBD1. Germline assignment: CDR1 LGHNA and CDR2 YSLEER. The junction had 5 bases not matched to a gene; V was cut back by 1 base and J by 7 bases. The CDR3 sequence is 15 residues long.

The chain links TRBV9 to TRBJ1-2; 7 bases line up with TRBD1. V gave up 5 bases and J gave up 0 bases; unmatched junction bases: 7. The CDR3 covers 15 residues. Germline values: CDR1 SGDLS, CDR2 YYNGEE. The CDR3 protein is CASSPTGHPNYGYTF. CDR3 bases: TGTGCCAGCAGTCCGACAGGGCACCCTAACTATGGCTACACCTTC.

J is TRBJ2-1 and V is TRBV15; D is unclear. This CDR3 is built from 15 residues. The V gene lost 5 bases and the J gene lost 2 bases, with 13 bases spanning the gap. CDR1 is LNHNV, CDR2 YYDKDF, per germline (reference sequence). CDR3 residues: CATSGDGRTYNEQFF. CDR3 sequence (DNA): TGTGCCACCAGCGGGGATGGTCGAACCTACAATGAGCAGTTCTTC.

This chain's CDR3 is CASSLGIREAKNIQYF. The CDR3 DNA reads TGTGCCAGCAGCTTGGGGATCAGGGAAGCCAAAAACATTCAGTACTTC. This sequence joins TRBV5-6 and TRBJ2-4, with a weak D call TRBD1 (5 bases). Germline V CDR1 and CDR2: SGHDT, YYEEEE. The CDR3 covers 16 residues. Trimming took 0 bases from V and 0 from J, leaving 10 bases between them.

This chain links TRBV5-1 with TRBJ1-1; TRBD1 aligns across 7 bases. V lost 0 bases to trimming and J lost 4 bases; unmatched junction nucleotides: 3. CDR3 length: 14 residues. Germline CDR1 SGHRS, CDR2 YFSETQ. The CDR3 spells CASSLGGQLTEAFF. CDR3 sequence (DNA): TGCGCCAGCAGCTTGGGGGGACAGCTCACTGAAGCTTTCTTT.

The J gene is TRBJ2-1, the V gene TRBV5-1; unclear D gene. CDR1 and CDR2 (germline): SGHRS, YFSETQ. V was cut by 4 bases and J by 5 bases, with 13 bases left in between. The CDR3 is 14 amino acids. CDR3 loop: CASSKPFRDNEQFF. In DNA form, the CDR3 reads TGCGCCAGCAGCAAGCCGTTTCGGGACAATGAGCAGTTCTTC.

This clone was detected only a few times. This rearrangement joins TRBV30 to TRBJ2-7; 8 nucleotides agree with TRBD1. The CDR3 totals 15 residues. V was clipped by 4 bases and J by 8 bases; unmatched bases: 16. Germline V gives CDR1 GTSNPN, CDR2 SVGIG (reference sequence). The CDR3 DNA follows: TGTGCCTGGACCAGGGGGCCAACCATGCCCGAGCAGCAGTACTTC. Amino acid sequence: CAWTRGPTMPEQQYF.

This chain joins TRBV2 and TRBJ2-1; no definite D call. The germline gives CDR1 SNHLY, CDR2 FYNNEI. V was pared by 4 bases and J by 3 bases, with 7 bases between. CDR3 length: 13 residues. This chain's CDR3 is CASSAQFYNEQFF. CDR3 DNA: TGTGCCAGCAGTGCCCAGTTCTACAATGAGCAGTTCTTC.

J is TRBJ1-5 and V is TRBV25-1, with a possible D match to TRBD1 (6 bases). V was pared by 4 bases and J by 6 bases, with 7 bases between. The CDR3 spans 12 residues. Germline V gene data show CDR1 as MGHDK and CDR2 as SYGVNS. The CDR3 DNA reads TGTGCCAGCAGTGCAGGGGTTCAGCCCCAGCATTTT. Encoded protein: CASSAGVQPQHF.

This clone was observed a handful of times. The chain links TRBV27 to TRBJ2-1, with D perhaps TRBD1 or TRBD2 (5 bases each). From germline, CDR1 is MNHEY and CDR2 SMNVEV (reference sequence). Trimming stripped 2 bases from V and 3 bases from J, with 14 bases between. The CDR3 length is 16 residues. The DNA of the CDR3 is TGTGCCAGCAGTTTAGAGGGGCAACTACTCTACAATGAGCAGTTCTTC. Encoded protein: CASSLEGQLLYNEQFF.

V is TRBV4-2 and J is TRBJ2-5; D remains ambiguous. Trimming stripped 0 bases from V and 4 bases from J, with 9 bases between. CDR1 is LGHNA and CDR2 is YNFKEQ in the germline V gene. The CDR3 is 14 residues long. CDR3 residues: CASSQESVRETQYF. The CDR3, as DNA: TGTGCCAGCAGCCAAGAATCTGTGCGAGAGACCCAGTACTTC.

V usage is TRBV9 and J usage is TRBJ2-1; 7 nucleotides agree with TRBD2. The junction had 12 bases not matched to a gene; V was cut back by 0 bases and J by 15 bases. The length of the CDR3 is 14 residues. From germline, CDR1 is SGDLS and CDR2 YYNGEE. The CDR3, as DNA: TGTGCCAGCAGCGTAGTAAACTCGGCGGGAGATGTGTTCTTC. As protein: CASSVVNSAGDVFF.